A selection of T cell receptor beta chains follows, all from one sample in a study of OX40 agonist ivuxolimab in advanced cancers. The protocol was immunoSEQ multiplex PCR, while the TCRdb copy is restricted to in-frame clones and leaves out a portion. The data hold more than 10,000 clones, with 65% to 80% observed a single time. The sample was CD4+ or CD8+ T cells sorted from blood, taken in a trial of the OX40 agonist ivuxolimab. Source of these receptors: an adult with an advanced solid tumor such as melanoma, head and neck, liver or kidney cancer. The CDR3 runs from the conserved cysteine through the conserved F or W. Some rows have no size entry. The others give once, few or many, or a class for an expanded clone.

TRBJ2-7 | NA | TRBV10-3 | CATSKQDEQYF
TRBJ2-7 | NA | TRBV20-1 | CSARWGYEQYF
TRBJ2-7 | NA | TRBV7-8 | CASSSGQGWPEFYEQYF
TRBJ2-1 | NA | TRBV9 | CASSDFSGGLNEQFF
TRBJ2-7 | NA | TRBV7-2 | CASSLWTPGQGYEQYF
TRBJ2-2 | NA | TRBV7-9 | CASSLSRELFF
TRBJ2-7 | NA | TRBV29-1 | CSVELPTSSYEQYF
TRBJ2-2 | NA | TRBV2 | CASSLRSGTDAGELFF
TRBJ2-1 | NA | TRBV27 | CASLGGANNEQFF
TRBJ1-2 | NA | TRBV28 | CASSPRTVKGYGYTF
TRBJ1-2 | few | TRBV6-1 | CASSPWGANYGYTF
TRBJ1-2 | NA | TRBV6-5 | CASSYSARAYYGYTF
TRBJ2-1 | once | TRBV27 | CASSLYGGTREQFF
TRBJ1-1 | NA | TRBV6-5 | CASSPVQGLSEAFF
TRBJ2-2 | NA | TRBV7-6 | CASSLGTGELFF
TRBJ2-2 | NA | TRBV19 | CASTSSGGAYTGELFF
TRBJ2-7 | NA | TRBV5-4 | CASSLGRETYEQYF
TRBJ1-1 | once | TRBV9 | CASSVGGETEAFF
TRBJ2-7 | NA | TRBV7-7 | CASSYRTVSSYEQYF
TRBJ2-7 | NA | TRBV5-4 | CASSRLAGPSEQYF
TRBJ2-7 | NA | TRBV5-4 | CASSPVAGVREEQYF
TRBJ2-1 | NA | TRBV6-5 | CASRLGTGGYNEQFF
TRBJ2-1 | NA | TRBV29-1 | CSVEGFRDREYNEQFF
TRBJ2-3 | NA | TRBV9 | CASSVADTQYF
TRBJ1-1 | NA | TRBV10-2 | CASSEFPTGPNTEAFF
TRBJ2-1 | NA | TRBV28 | CASSFLLGAHNEQFF
TRBJ2-7 | NA | TRBV4-1 | CASSQGRGSEQYF
TRBJ2-7 | NA | TRBV4-2 | CASSLGPGGGYEQYF
TRBJ2-3 | NA | TRBV28 | CASETGTSADTDTQYF
TRBJ1-6 | NA | TRBV6-1 | CASRQSSYNSPLHF
TRBJ1-2 | NA | TRBV29-1 | CSVSTGGSNYGYTF
TRBJ1-2 | once | TRBV7-2 | CASSVDRGGSLIGYTF
TRBJ1-1 | NA | TRBV11-3 | CASSLGGEAFF
TRBJ2-7 | NA | TRBV21-1 | CASSKGKRCPYEQYF
TRBJ2-3 | once | TRBV7-6 | CASSLTGDGVTDTQYF
TRBJ1-1 | medium-sized | TRBV27 | CASKRTVNTEAFF
TRBJ2-5 | NA | TRBV30 | CAWSSSDQETQYF
TRBJ1-4 | NA | TRBV7-9 | CASSSPVLRREKLFF
TRBJ1-4 | few | TRBV10-3 | CAISELDGSNEKLFF
TRBJ2-2 | NA | TRBV7-7 | CASSPESLGELFF
TRBJ2-7 | NA | TRBV6-5 | CASTLGRRGYYEQYF
TRBJ2-2 | NA | TRBV27 | CASSFFSGTGNTGELFF
TRBJ2-5 | few | TRBV15 | CATSRGEWGTQETQYF
TRBJ1-2 | NA | TRBV2 | CASSGGGSRGYGYTF
TRBJ1-4 | NA | TRBV11-2 | CASSSTSTNEKLFF
TRBJ2-3 | NA | TRBV4-1 | CASSPDSGGRDTQYF
TRBJ1-2 | few | TRBV6-5 | CASSYSRSHGYTF
TRBJ2-5 | NA | TRBV15 | CATSRTRVETQYF
TRBJ2-1 | once | TRBV5-4 | CASSYGTAYNEQFF
TRBJ1-1 | NA | TRBV6-1 | CASSYRGAEAFF
TRBJ1-1 | NA | TRBV9 | CASSVGSGTEAFF
TRBJ1-2 | NA | TRBV2 | CASSELDRRYTF
TRBJ1-1 | NA | TRBV7-8 | CASSLVGNTEAFF
TRBJ2-7 | NA | TRBV7-9 | CASSYRTVSSYEQYF
TRBJ1-1 | NA | TRBV27 | CASRLGPNTEAFF
TRBJ2-2 | NA | TRBV27 | CASSPTGNTGELFF